This T cell receptor (beta chain) comes out of a study of cytomegalovirus exposure and HLA in healthy donors. The CDR3 is made up of 12 amino acids. Germline assignment: CDR1 SGHVS and CDR2 FNYEAQ. V dropped 2 bases and J dropped 11 bases, with 12 bases sitting between them. Turning to this clone: Its antigen is unidentified.

Study-level points and caveats: Some V segments could not be told apart, so they were left out, TRBV6-2 and TRBV6-3 among them.

The PCR contained 60 Vbeta and 13 Jbeta primers. Clones were read by immunoSEQ multiplex PCR, and TCRdb kept only the in-frame ones, dropping some. The profile covers under 200,000 clones, with 84% appearing a single time and 1.9% taken by the ten largest. The clonotype originates from a man aged 18-30 years in good health and CMV-seronegative. The chain uses TRBV7-6 and TRBJ2-5, with a possible D match to TRBD1 (5 bases). The sample comprised PBMCs. CDR3 nucleotide sequence: TGTGCCAGCAGCTTACCGAGACAGATTCAGTACTTC. Translating gives CASSLPRQIQYF.